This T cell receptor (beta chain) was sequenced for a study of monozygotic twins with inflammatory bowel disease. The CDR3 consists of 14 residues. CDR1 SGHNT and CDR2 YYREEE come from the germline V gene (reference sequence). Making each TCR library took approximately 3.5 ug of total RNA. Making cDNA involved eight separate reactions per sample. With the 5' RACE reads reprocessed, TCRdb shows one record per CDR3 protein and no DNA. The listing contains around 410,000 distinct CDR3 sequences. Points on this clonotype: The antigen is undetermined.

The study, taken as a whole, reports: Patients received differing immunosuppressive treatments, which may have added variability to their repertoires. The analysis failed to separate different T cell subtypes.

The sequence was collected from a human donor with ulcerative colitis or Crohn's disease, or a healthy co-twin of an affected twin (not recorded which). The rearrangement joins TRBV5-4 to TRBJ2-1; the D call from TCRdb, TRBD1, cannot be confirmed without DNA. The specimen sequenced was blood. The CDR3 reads CASSLQGGGDEQFF.